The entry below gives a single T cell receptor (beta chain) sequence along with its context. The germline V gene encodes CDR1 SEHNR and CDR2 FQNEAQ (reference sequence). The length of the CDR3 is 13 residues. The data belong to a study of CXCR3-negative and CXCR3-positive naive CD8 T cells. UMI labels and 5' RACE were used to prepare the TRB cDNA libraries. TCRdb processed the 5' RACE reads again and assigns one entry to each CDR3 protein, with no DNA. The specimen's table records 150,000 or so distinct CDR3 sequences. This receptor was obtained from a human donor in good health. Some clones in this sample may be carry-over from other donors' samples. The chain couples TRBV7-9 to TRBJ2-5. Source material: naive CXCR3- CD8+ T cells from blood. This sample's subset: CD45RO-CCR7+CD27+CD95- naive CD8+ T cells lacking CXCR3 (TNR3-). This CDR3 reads CASSLVLQETQYF.